This T cell receptor (beta chain) was observed in a study of T-cell reconstitution after alpha-beta-depleted transplantation in children. Unique molecular identifiers were used in preparing the TCRbeta library. TCRdb re-derived calls from the PCR reads in MiXCR, one entry per CDR3 protein. The sample lists 700,000 to 950,000 distinct CDR3 sequences, under 20% occurring once. Study outcomes and limitations: Some patients' high day-60 TCRbeta diversity was attributed to recipient cells surviving conditioning.

With 0 bases clipped from V and 9 bases from J, the junction kept 7 bases outside the gene matches. Germline lookup yields CDR1 SGHRS and CDR2 YFSETQ. This CDR3 is 15 amino acids long. This clonotype appeared a few times. Its antigen is still unknown. The sample in question was PBMCs, mostly from graft donor cells, obtained 360 days after TCRalphabeta/CD19-depleted stem cell transplant. The V call is TRBV5-1, the J call TRBJ2-1, with TRBD2 matching 9 bases. This TCR was recovered from a male patient younger than 18 who had a stem cell transplant for acute lymphoblastic leukemia, so the T cells may come from the graft donor. The chain's CDR3 is CASSLGREGRREQFF. As DNA, the CDR3 is TGCGCCAGCAGCTTGGGGCGGGAGGGCCGTCGTGAGCAGTTCTTC. The full variable domain, in which reference TRBV5-1 and TRBJ2-1 provide the parts outside the CDR3, is KAGVTQTPRYLIKTRGQQVTLSCSPISGHRSVSWYQQTPGQGLQFLFEYFSETQRNKGNFPGRFSGRQFSNSRSEMNVSTLELGDSALYLCASSLGREGRREQFFGPGTRLTVL.